A single sample is the source of the 23 T cell receptor beta chains below, sequenced in a study of T-cell reconstitution after alpha-beta-depleted transplantation in children. The TCRbeta library incorporated unique molecular identifiers. One entry per CDR3 protein results from TCRdb running MiXCR on the PCR reads. The data contain approximately 1,000,000 distinct CDR3 sequences, around 30% of them seen just once; the ten biggest clones take up under 30%. Here the sequenced sample was PBMCs, mostly from graft donor cells, taken 360 days after TCRalphabeta/CD19-depleted stem cell transplant. The receptors were gathered from a boy in the first two years of life who had a stem cell transplant for SCID, so the T cells may come from the graft donor.

The chain has TRBV10-3 and TRBJ2-6; TRBD1 matches 12 bases. Germline trimming cut 1 base from V and 2 bases from J; bases unmatched to any gene: 9. Germline assignment: CDR1 ENHRY and CDR2 SYGVKD. CDR3 length: 20 amino acids. CDR3 protein: CAISELGPGQGAPGANVLTF. CDR3 DNA: TGTGCCATCAGTGAGTTAGGACCGGGACAGGGGGCGCCTGGGGCCAACGTCCTGACTTTC.

The chain couples TRBV20-1 to TRBJ1-1; weak D call: TRBD1 (5 bases). The V end lost 3 bases, the J end lost 4 bases, and 12 bases lay between the germline ends. Germline CDR1 reads DFQATT; CDR2 reads SNEGSKA (reference sequence). CDR3 size: 13 residues. The CDR3 sequence is CSARGMRGTEAFF. The CDR3 nucleotides read TGCAGTGCTAGGGGTATGAGGGGCACTGAAGCTTTCTTT.

This clonotype showed up many times. This chain connects TRBV7-9 to TRBJ2-7; no reliable D call. This CDR3 comprises 11 residues. CDR1 SEHNR and CDR2 FQNEAQ come from the germline V gene (reference sequence). Trimming removed 5 bases from V and 3 bases from J, with 5 bases in between. Written as DNA, the CDR3 is TGTGCCAGCAGCCACGACTACGAGCAGTACTTC. This gives the protein CASSHDYEQYF.

This clonotype appeared a few times. The chain links TRBV18 to TRBJ2-7, with a possible D match to TRBD2 (6 bases). Between the trimmed V and J ends, which lost 5 bases and 3 bases, there was a span of 17 bases. Germline loops: CDR1 KGHSH, CDR2 LQKENI. The CDR3 has 15 amino acids. This CDR3 reads CASSTAGTPGYEQYF. The CDR3 nucleotides are TGTGCCAGCTCAACGGCCGGGACTCCTGGCTACGAGCAGTACTTC.

This chain connects TRBV7-3 to TRBJ2-2; D gene uncertain. V dropped 5 bases and J dropped 6 bases, with 13 bases sitting between them. The V gene's germline CDR1 is SGHTA and CDR2 FQGTGA. The CDR3 has 14 amino acids. The CDR3: CASSHHGYAGELFF. For the CDR3, the DNA is TGTGCCAGCAGCCATCATGGGTACGCCGGGGAGCTGTTTTTT.

The chain carries TRBV5-1 and TRBJ2-7; no firm D call. Germline V gives CDR1 SGHRS, CDR2 YFSETQ. V was trimmed by 2 bases and J by 4 bases, leaving 10 bases between them. The CDR3 covers 13 residues. The CDR3 protein is CASSFAPQYEQYF. CDR3 DNA sequence: TGCGCCAGCAGCTTCGCTCCTCAATACGAGCAGTACTTC.

V gene TRBV4-2 combines with J gene TRBJ2-4; 8 bases align to TRBD2. Germline assignment: CDR1 LGHNA and CDR2 YNFKEQ. V trimming: 0 bases; J trimming: 6 bases; junction bases outside the gene matches: 13. The CDR3 loop spans 18 amino acids. CDR3 amino acids: CASSQDLGGGPRGNIQYF. The CDR3 nucleotides are TGTGCCAGCAGCCAAGATCTCGGCGGGGGGCCGAGAGGAAACATTCAGTACTTC.

This clonotype was detected a few times. The genes are TRBV5-1 and TRBJ2-1; tentative D call: TRBD1 (5 bases). This CDR3 comprises 12 residues. Germline V CDR1 and CDR2: SGHRS, YFSETQ. The ends were cut back, 3 bases at V and 7 bases at J, with 8 bases in the middle. The CDR3 spells CASSWPGNEQFF. CDR3 nucleotides: TGCGCCAGCAGCTGGCCAGGGAATGAGCAGTTCTTC.

The V gene is TRBV24-1, the J gene TRBJ1-1, with 9 positions matching TRBD1. In germline, CDR1 is KGHDR, CDR2 SFDVKD. CDR3 length: 16 amino acids. V trimming: 5 bases; J trimming: 5 bases; junction bases outside the gene matches: 11. CDR3 amino acids: CATSAGGRTGETEAFF. DNA of the CDR3: TGTGCCACCAGTGCCGGAGGCAGGACAGGGGAGACTGAAGCTTTCTTT.

For the CDR3, the DNA is TGTGCCAGCTCACCACGGCGGCTAGCGGGGGGTTCCCTCTACAATGAGCAGTTCTTC. Translating it yields CASSPRRLAGGSLYNEQFF. The V call is TRBV18, the J call TRBJ2-1, with 11 bases aligning to TRBD2. The CDR3 extends over 19 amino acids. Losses at the gene ends were 1 base for V and 3 bases for J; bases not matched to a gene: 11. In germline, CDR1 is KGHSH, CDR2 LQKENI.

The rearrangement uses TRBV10-3 and TRBJ2-7; possible D gene TRBD2, 5 bases. V was pared by 4 bases and J by 6 bases, with 16 bases between. Germline lookup yields CDR1 ENHRY and CDR2 SYGVKD. The CDR3 is 14 amino acids. CDR3 in amino acids: CAISGSLGVAEQYF. DNA of the CDR3: TGTGCCATCAGTGGAAGTCTCGGGGTCGCCGAGCAGTACTTC.

This clonotype showed up just a few times. V and J are TRBV10-3 and TRBJ2-7; D not resolved. Looked up from germline, CDR1 is ENHRY and CDR2 is SYGVKD. The CDR3 is 12 residues long. V lost 2 bases to trimming and J lost 4 bases, with 6 bases between them. The CDR3: CAISEGVYEQYF. DNA of the CDR3: TGTGCCATCAGTGAGGGGGTTTACGAGCAGTACTTC.

The chain combines TRBV4-2 with TRBJ2-2, with a tentative D call TRBD2 (6 bases). Germline CDR1 and CDR2: LGHNA and YNFKEQ. This CDR3 is built from 14 residues. V was clipped by 4 bases and J by 3 bases, with 9 bases between them. This CDR3 reads CASSPGLYTGELFF. CDR3 coding DNA: TGTGCCAGCAGCCCGGGACTTTACACCGGGGAGCTGTTTTTT.

The V call is TRBV2, the J call TRBJ2-2; the D is unclear. Trimming left V 11 bases short and J 7 bases short, with 17 bases between. The CDR3 runs to 13 residues. Germline V lookup: CDR1 SNHLY, CDR2 FYNNEI. CDR3 coding DNA: TGTGCCGGTACACCAGACCTAGTCGGGGAGCTGTTTTTT. Translating gives CAGTPDLVGELFF.

This clonotype turned up a few times. The gene calls are TRBV7-3 and TRBJ2-1; D is possibly TRBD2 (6 bases). With 5 bases removed from V and 0 bases from J, the gap between germline ends came to 20 bases. The CDR3 has 18 residues. Germline CDR1 SGHTA, CDR2 FQGTGA. The CDR3 region is CASSPTPLAANSYNEQFF. CDR3 DNA sequence: TGTGCCAGCAGCCCGACTCCCTTAGCGGCAAACTCCTACAATGAGCAGTTCTTC.

This clonotype has just one count. V and J are TRBV20-1 and TRBJ1-3; possibly TRBD1 for D (5 bases). The V end lost 3 bases, the J end lost 4 bases, and 10 bases lay between the germline ends. The CDR3 totals 13 residues. In germline, CDR1 is DFQATT, CDR2 SNEGSKA (reference sequence). CDR3 loop: CSASGRGGNTIYF. The CDR3 coding sequence is TGCAGTGCTAGTGGGAGGGGAGGAAACACCATATATTTT.

The chain employs TRBV5-5 and TRBJ2-5; D is perhaps TRBD1 (6 bases). The CDR3 extends over 15 amino acids. Germline values: CDR1 SGHKS, CDR2 YYEKEE (reference sequence). V was trimmed by 2 bases and J by 5 bases, leaving 16 bases between them. The CDR3 DNA reads TGTGCCAGCAGCTTAGGTGTGAGGACAGTTGAGACCCAGTACTTC. Translated: CASSLGVRTVETQYF.

The V call is TRBV5-1, the J call TRBJ2-1; TRBD2 matches at 10 bases. The CDR3 runs to 15 residues. Germline CDR1 SGHRS, CDR2 YFSETQ. V was clipped by 4 bases and J by 10 bases; unmatched bases: 11. The DNA of the CDR3 is TGCGCCAGCAGCACGGGGACTAGCGTCGATACGGAGCAGTTCTTC. It encodes CASSTGTSVDTEQFF.

The chain combines TRBV2 with TRBJ1-4; maybe TRBD1 (6 bases). The germline V gene has CDR1 SNHLY and CDR2 FYNNEI. CDR3 length: 14 amino acids. V was pared by 6 bases and J by 5 bases, with 13 bases between. The CDR3 region has the DNA TGTGCCAGCAGGGGGACGGACAGAAATGAAAAACTGTTTTTT. It is translated as CASRGTDRNEKLFF.

This clonotype was picked up a small number of times. The gene calls are TRBV7-9 and TRBJ2-7; D might be TRBD1 (6 bases). V shed 4 bases and J shed 1 base, with 14 bases lying between them. This CDR3 has 15 amino acids. The germline V gene has CDR1 SEHNR and CDR2 FQNEAQ (reference sequence). The CDR3 sequence: CASSSPGVRSYEQYF. The CDR3 DNA is TGTGCCAGCAGCTCCCCAGGGGTTAGATCCTACGAGCAGTACTTC.

The chain couples TRBV2 to TRBJ2-7, with D possibly being TRBD1 or TRBD2 (5 bases each). Germline CDR1 is SNHLY and CDR2 is FYNNEI. The CDR3 totals 15 residues. V lost 5 bases to trimming and J lost 4 bases, with 18 bases between them. As DNA, the CDR3 is TGTGCCAGCAGTCTAGGCCAGGGATCGGGATACGAGCAGTACTTC. Its translation: CASSLGQGSGYEQYF.

This clonotype was seen a few times. This chain joins TRBV5-1 and TRBJ2-7; the D gene is possibly TRBD1 (6 bases). V lost 4 bases and J lost 4, with 18 bases in between. The germline V gene encodes CDR1 SGHRS and CDR2 YFSETQ. The CDR3 length is 15 residues. The CDR3 bases are TGCGCCAGCAGCCCTCGCGGCAGGGGATGGTACGAGCAGTACTTC. Translating it yields CASSPRGRGWYEQYF.

This clonotype was recorded many times. This chain links TRBV20-1 with TRBJ2-1; D gene ambiguous. V dropped 2 bases and J dropped 8 bases, with 7 bases sitting between them. Germline V gene sequence: CDR1 DFQATT, CDR2 SNEGSKA (reference sequence). The CDR3 consists of 11 residues. The CDR3: CSARLSHEQFF. As DNA, the CDR3 is TGCAGTGCTAGACTCAGTCATGAGCAGTTCTTC.